A single sample is the source of the 30 T cell receptor beta chains below, sequenced in a study of T-cell reconstitution after alpha-beta-depleted transplantation in children. Using unique molecular identifiers, the investigators prepared the TCRbeta library. MiXCR, run by TCRdb on the PCR reads, gives a single entry per CDR3 protein. This sample carries about 98,000 distinct CDR3 sequences, around 22% of them seen once, and the ten largest clones take 20% to 25%. Material: PBMCs, obtained before TCRalphabeta/CD19-depleted stem cell transplant. The receptors derive from a boy younger than 10 with acute lymphoblastic leukemia, due to receive a stem cell transplant.

Ten or more counts support this clonotype. The chain links TRBV27 to TRBJ1-6, with unresolved D. Trimming pared 4 bases from V and 6 bases from J, leaving 13 bases between. Germline CDR1 is MNHEY and CDR2 is SMNVEV (reference sequence). The CDR3 is 15 amino acids. The CDR3 here is CASSSLPDANSPLHF. Here the CDR3 DNA reads TGTGCCAGCAGTTCCCTGCCGGATGCTAATTCACCCCTCCACTTT.

V is TRBV5-6 and J is TRBJ2-1; no clear D. Germline CDR1 and CDR2: SGHDT and YYEEEE. This CDR3 is built from 14 residues. V was trimmed by 2 bases and J by 6 bases, leaving 12 bases between them. The CDR3 nucleotides read TGTGCCAGCAGCTTAGGCTCAATAACCAATGAGCAGTTCTTC. Amino acids: CASSLGSITNEQFF.

The CDR3 loop reads CSVGGVQGVKSVADTQYF. In DNA form, the CDR3 reads TGCAGCGTTGGGGGAGTACAGGGCGTGAAAAGTGTAGCAGATACGCAGTATTTT. The chain uses TRBV29-1 and TRBJ2-3; TRBD1 might be the D (6 bases). V was clipped by 4 bases and J by 4 bases, with 27 bases between them. There are 18 residues in the CDR3. Germline V CDR1 and CDR2: SQVTM, ANQGSEA.

There are many counts of this clonotype. The V and J genes are TRBV3-1 and TRBJ2-5; the D is unclear. CDR3 length: 16 amino acids. Trimming pared 0 bases from V and 3 bases from J, leaving 14 bases between. Germline values: CDR1 LGHDT, CDR2 YNNKEL (reference sequence). The CDR3 nucleotides are TGTGCCAGCAGCCAAGATACGAGGCAGTCCAAAGAGACCCAGTACTTC. This codes for CASSQDTRQSKETQYF.

This clonotype appeared a few times. The chain carries TRBV6-1 and TRBJ2-7; D may match TRBD1 or TRBD2 (5 bases each). Germline V gene data show CDR1 as MNHNS and CDR2 as SASEGT. This CDR3 spans 14 amino acids. Between the trimmed V and J ends, which lost 6 bases and 2 bases, there was a span of 14 bases. CDR3 sequence (DNA): TGTGCCAGCAGCAAGTGGGACGGGACCTACGAGCAGTACTTC. The encoded protein is CASSKWDGTYEQYF.

The rearrangement links TRBV4-3 to TRBJ2-7; 8 bases are shared with TRBD1. The CDR3 loop spans 16 amino acids. Losses at the gene ends were 0 bases for V and 0 bases for J; bases not matched to a gene: 4. Germline V CDR1 and CDR2: LGHNA, YSLEER. CDR3 amino acids: CASSQDSTGASYEQYF. The CDR3 coding sequence is TGCGCCAGCAGCCAAGATTCGACAGGGGCCTCCTACGAGCAGTACTTC.

This sequence joins TRBV20-1 and TRBJ2-7; a weak D match, TRBD2 (5 bases). Trimming stripped 3 bases from V and 2 bases from J, with 11 bases between. There are 13 residues in the CDR3. Germline V lookup: CDR1 DFQATT, CDR2 SNEGSKA (reference sequence). CDR3 amino acids: CSASSGKAYEQYF. The CDR3 DNA sequence: TGCAGTGCTAGTTCGGGGAAGGCCTACGAGCAGTACTTC.

This clonotype was detected only a few times. V usage is TRBV5-5 and J usage is TRBJ1-1; tentatively, D is TRBD1 (5 bases). Germline V gene sequence: CDR1 SGHKS, CDR2 YYEKEE (reference sequence). The CDR3 covers 15 residues. The V and J ends lost 0 bases and 7 bases respectively, with 16 bases between them. The CDR3 region has the DNA TGTGCCAGCAGCTTGGGGGGGGAACCTAGAGGTGAAGCTTTCTTT. Amino acid sequence: CASSLGGEPRGEAFF.

This clonotype was found a few times. The CDR3 protein is CASSAEGTSGYEQYF. The CDR3 DNA reads TGTGCCAGCAGCGCCGAGGGGACTAGCGGCTACGAGCAGTACTTC. The chain is built from TRBV9 and TRBJ2-7; the match to TRBD2 covers 11 bases. The CDR3 totals 15 residues. Germline V CDR1 and CDR2: SGDLS, YYNGEE. Trimming took 3 bases from V and 3 from J; bases not matched to a gene: 5. Full variable domain (outside the CDR3, taken from reference TRBV9 and TRBJ2-7): DSGVTQTPKHLITATGQRVTLRCSPRSGDLSVYWYQQSLDQGLQFLIQYYNGEERAKGNILERFSAQQFPDLHSELNLSSLELGDSALYFCASSAEGTSGYEQYFGPGTRLTVT.

The J gene is TRBJ2-3, the V gene TRBV9; tentative D call: TRBD2 (6 bases). This CDR3 has 17 amino acids. V lost 1 base and J lost 0, with 15 bases in between. CDR1 and CDR2 (germline): SGDLS, YYNGEE. CDR3 amino acids: CASSVFSGGESTDTQYF. Written as DNA, the CDR3 is TGTGCCAGCAGCGTATTTAGCGGAGGGGAAAGCACAGATACGCAGTATTTT.

This sequence joins TRBV12-3 or TRBV12-4 and TRBJ2-2; 7 nucleotides line up with TRBD2. The CDR3 runs to 15 residues. The junction had 10 bases not matched to a gene; V was cut back by 6 bases and J by 6 bases. CDR3 bases: TGTGCCAGCAGCATCTTGGGACTAAGGGCCGGGGAGCTGTTTTTT. It encodes CASSILGLRAGELFF.

The rearrangement uses TRBV28 and TRBJ2-3; TRBD2 matches at 7 bases. CDR1 is MDHEN and CDR2 is SYDVKM in the germline V gene. Trimming removed 4 bases from V and 2 bases from J; junction bases left unmatched: 12. CDR3 size: 17 residues. CDR3 bases: TGTGCCAGCAGTTCCTTATACCTAGCGGAGGACACAGATACGCAGTATTTT. This codes for CASSSLYLAEDTDTQYF. The whole variable domain, remainder taken from reference TRBV28 and TRBJ2-3, is DVKVTQSSRYLVKRTGEKVFLECVQDMDHENMFWYRQDPGLGLRLIYFSYDVKMKEKGDIPEGYSVSREKKERFSLILESASTNQTSMYLCASSSLYLAEDTDTQYFGPGTRLTVL.

The chain couples TRBV15 to TRBJ2-2; D is ambiguous. CDR3 length: 14 residues. CDR1 and CDR2 from the germline V gene are LNHNV and YYDKDF (reference sequence). Trimming took 0 bases from V and 6 from J, leaving 8 bases between them. CDR3 region: CATSRDRLAGELFF. The CDR3 bases are TGTGCCACCAGCAGAGATCGGCTGGCCGGGGAGCTGTTTTTT.

The chain uses TRBV14 and TRBJ2-7, with D possibly TRBD2 on 6 matching bases. The V end lost 6 bases, the J end lost 2 bases, and 11 bases lay between the germline ends. The CDR3 totals 13 residues. Per the germline V gene, CDR1 is SGHDN and CDR2 is FVKESK. CDR3 in amino acids: CASRNSGAYEQYF. Written as DNA, the CDR3 is TGTGCCAGCAGAAATAGCGGAGCCTACGAGCAGTACTTC.

The V call is TRBV10-3, the J call TRBJ2-1; TRBD2 might be the D (5 bases). There are 13 residues in the CDR3. CDR1 and CDR2 (germline): ENHRY, SYGVKD. With 10 bases removed from V and 2 bases from J, the gap between germline ends came to 12 bases. The CDR3 is CATSGDAYNEQFF. DNA for the CDR3: TGTGCCACCAGCGGAGACGCCTACAATGAGCAGTTCTTC.

This rearrangement joins TRBV28 to TRBJ2-5; tentative D call: TRBD2 (5 bases). V was trimmed by 3 bases and J by 2 bases, leaving 7 bases between them. Germline V gene sequence: CDR1 MDHEN, CDR2 SYDVKM. The CDR3 length is 13 residues. Here the CDR3 DNA reads TGTGCCAGCAGTTTGACTACACAAGAGACCCAGTACTTC. Its translation is CASSLTTQETQYF.

This clonotype was detected many times. This chain connects TRBV6-1 to TRBJ2-1, with 8 bases identical to TRBD1. The CDR3 runs 19 residues. Germline-derived CDR1 and CDR2 are MNHNS and SASEGT. Trimming at V came to 0 bases and at J to 4 bases, leaving 14 bases not matched to a gene. The CDR3 bases are TGTGCCAGCAGTGAAGCTGACAAGGGACAGGCGCTTAGATACAATGAGCAGTTCTTC. This encodes CASSEADKGQALRYNEQFF.

There are a few counts of this clonotype. J is TRBJ1-1 and V is TRBV24-1; D gene uncertain. Trimming removed 12 bases from V and 0 bases from J, with 13 bases in between. Germline values: CDR1 KGHDR, CDR2 SFDVKD. The CDR3 runs to 13 residues. In DNA form, the CDR3 reads TGTGCCCCGCTCTATCCGCTGAACACTGAAGCTTTCTTT. Residues: CAPLYPLNTEAFF.

The sample holds a few counts of this clonotype. The genes are TRBV5-1 and TRBJ2-3; D not certain. CDR3 length: 14 residues. Trimming removed 0 bases at V and 2 bases at J, with 7 bases between. CDR1 SGHRS and CDR2 YFSETQ come from the germline V gene. CDR3 bases: TGCGCCAGCAGCTTGGTCCGGCCCACAGATACGCAGTATTTT. It specifies CASSLVRPTDTQYF.

In its sample, this clonotype was seen a few times. The chain has TRBV7-3 and TRBJ2-1; possibly TRBD2 for D (6 bases). The CDR3 extends over 15 amino acids. Germline assignment: CDR1 SGHTA and CDR2 FQGTGA. V was shortened by 3 bases and J by 4 bases, with 13 bases between the two germline ends. The CDR3 loop is CASSLALALYNEQFF. The CDR3, as DNA: TGTGCCAGCAGCTTGGCCCTAGCGCTTTACAATGAGCAGTTCTTC.

This clonotype has a handful of counts. The chain employs TRBV7-8 and TRBJ1-5, with D possibly matching TRBD1 (5 bases). V shed 5 bases and J shed 0 bases, with 11 bases lying between them. Germline assignment: CDR1 SGHVS and CDR2 FQNEAQ. The CDR3 is 15 amino acids. The CDR3 here is CASSPTGGSNQPQHF. Here the CDR3 DNA reads TGTGCCAGCAGCCCCACCGGGGGTAGCAATCAGCCCCAGCATTTT.

V is TRBV20-1 and J is TRBJ1-2, with D perhaps matching TRBD1 (6 bases). V shed 3 bases and J shed 8 bases, with 19 bases lying between them. From germline, CDR1 is DFQATT and CDR2 SNEGSKA (reference sequence). The CDR3 spans 14 residues. CDR3 residues: CSASVRRGGKGYTF. DNA for the CDR3: TGCAGTGCTAGCGTCAGGAGAGGGGGTAAAGGCTACACCTTC.

This clonotype was recorded many times. The J gene is TRBJ2-5, the V gene TRBV10-3; D gene unclear. V was trimmed by 2 bases and J by 7 bases, leaving 11 bases between them. The CDR3 has 13 residues. Germline V gene data show CDR1 as ENHRY and CDR2 as SYGVKD. The CDR3 nucleotides read TGTGCCATCAGTGAGGAGGTTTCCGGGACCCAGTACTTC. As protein: CAISEEVSGTQYF.

This clonotype was counted a few times. The chain couples TRBV6-1 to TRBJ1-6; no reliable D call. Trimming left V 5 bases short and J 0 bases short, with 8 bases between. CDR1 is MNHNS and CDR2 is SASEGT in the germline V gene. The CDR3 covers 15 residues. CDR3 sequence (DNA): TGTGCCAGCAGTCGCAAGAGCTCCTATAATTCACCCCTCCACTTT. This codes for CASSRKSSYNSPLHF.

The chain employs TRBV3-1 and TRBJ1-4, with D possibly being TRBD1 (5 bases). Trimming shortened V by 8 bases and J by 8 bases, and 18 bases separated the two germline ends. The germline V gene has CDR1 LGHDT and CDR2 YNNKEL (reference sequence). The CDR3 totals 14 residues. CDR3: CASGFTSQGEKLFF. The CDR3 DNA sequence: TGTGCCAGCGGATTCACAAGCCAGGGCGAAAAACTGTTTTTT.

This clonotype was seen repeatedly, ten times or more. The J gene is TRBJ2-7, the V gene TRBV20-1; tentative D call: TRBD2 (6 bases). CDR1 and CDR2 (germline): DFQATT, SNEGSKA (reference sequence). This CDR3 comprises 13 residues. V shed 0 bases and J shed 4 bases, with 10 bases lying between them. CDR3 coding DNA: TGCAGTGCTAGAGATCTTGGAGGGTACGAGCAGTACTTC. It encodes CSARDLGGYEQYF.

This clonotype has only a few counts. CDR3 amino acids: CASLVGTGGFGETQYF. CDR3 DNA: TGTGCCAGCCTTGTCGGGACAGGGGGATTTGGAGAGACCCAGTACTTC. The chain uses TRBV5-5 and TRBJ2-5; 11 bases are a match to TRBD1. Per the germline V gene, CDR1 is SGHKS and CDR2 is YYEKEE (reference sequence). V shed 7 bases and J 4 bases; nucleotides not matched to a gene: 12. The CDR3 sequence is 16 residues long. The entire variable domain, with the rest obtained from reference TRBV5-5 and TRBJ2-5, is as follows: DAGVTQSPTHLIKTRGQQVTLRCSPISGHKSVSWYQQVLGQGPQFIFQYYEKEERGRGNFPDRFSARQFPNYSSELNVNALLLGDSALYLCASLVGTGGFGETQYFGPGTRLLVL.

This clonotype showed up just a few times. The J gene is TRBJ1-6, the V gene TRBV7-2, with a possible D match to TRBD1 (6 bases). CDR3 length equals 15 residues. With 1 base removed from V and 8 bases from J, the gap between germline ends came to 12 bases. Germline CDR1 is SGHTA and CDR2 is FQGNSA. The CDR3 is CASSLDLGTYSPLHF. The CDR3 coding sequence is TGTGCCAGCAGCTTAGACCTGGGGACATATTCACCCCTCCACTTT.

The sample holds many counts of this clonotype. V and J are TRBV12-3 or TRBV12-4 and TRBJ2-3; TRBD1 matches at 7 bases. This CDR3 contains 14 residues. V gave up 3 bases and J gave up 5 bases; unmatched junction bases: 5. The chain's CDR3 is CASSFNRGRDTQYF. The CDR3 coding sequence is TGTGCCAGCAGTTTCAACAGGGGAAGAGATACGCAGTATTTT.

V usage is TRBV27 and J usage is TRBJ2-7; maybe TRBD2 (5 bases). V lost 5 bases, J lost 3 bases, and 17 bases lay in between. The CDR3 runs to 15 residues. Germline V CDR1 and CDR2: MNHEY, SMNVEV (reference sequence). CDR3 sequence reads: CASSPSVAGGYEQYF. In DNA, the CDR3 is TGTGCCAGCAGTCCGTCCGTGGCGGGTGGCTACGAGCAGTACTTC.